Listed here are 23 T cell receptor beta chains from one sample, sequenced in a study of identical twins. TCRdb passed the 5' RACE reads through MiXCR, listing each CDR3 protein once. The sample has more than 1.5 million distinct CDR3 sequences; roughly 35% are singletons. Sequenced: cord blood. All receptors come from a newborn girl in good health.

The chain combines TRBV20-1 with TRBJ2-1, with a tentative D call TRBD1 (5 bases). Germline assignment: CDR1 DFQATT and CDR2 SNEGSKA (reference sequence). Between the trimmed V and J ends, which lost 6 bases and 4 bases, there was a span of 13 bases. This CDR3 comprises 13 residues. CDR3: CSARRGRYNEQFF. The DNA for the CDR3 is TGCAGTGCCCGAAGGGGCAGGTACAATGAGCAGTTCTTC.

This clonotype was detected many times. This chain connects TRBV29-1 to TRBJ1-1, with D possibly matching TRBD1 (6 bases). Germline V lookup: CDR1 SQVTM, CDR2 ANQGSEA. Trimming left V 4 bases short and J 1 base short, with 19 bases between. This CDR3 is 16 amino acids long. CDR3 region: CSVARQVLKPNTEAFF. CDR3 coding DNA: TGCAGCGTTGCTCGACAGGTCCTCAAACCGAACACTGAAGCTTTCTTT.

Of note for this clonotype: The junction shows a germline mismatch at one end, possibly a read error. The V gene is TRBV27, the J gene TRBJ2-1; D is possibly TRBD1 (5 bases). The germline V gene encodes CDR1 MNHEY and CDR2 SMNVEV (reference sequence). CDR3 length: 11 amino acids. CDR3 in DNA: TGTGCCGGCAGTTTAGGGGCAGAGCAGTTCTTC. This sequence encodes CAGSLGAEQFF.

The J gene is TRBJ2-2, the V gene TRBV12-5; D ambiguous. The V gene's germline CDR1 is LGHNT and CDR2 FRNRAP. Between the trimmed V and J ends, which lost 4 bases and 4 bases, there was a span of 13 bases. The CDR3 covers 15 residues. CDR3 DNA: TGTGCTAGTGGTTGTGAGGACGGCTCCACCGGGGAGCTGTTTTTT. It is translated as CASGCEDGSTGELFF.

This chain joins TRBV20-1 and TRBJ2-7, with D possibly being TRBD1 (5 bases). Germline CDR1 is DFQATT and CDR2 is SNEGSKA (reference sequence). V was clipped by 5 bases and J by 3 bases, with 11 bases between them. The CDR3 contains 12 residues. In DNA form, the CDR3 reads TGCAGTGCTTCCTTCAGGGACTACGAGCAGTACTTC. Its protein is CSASFRDYEQYF.

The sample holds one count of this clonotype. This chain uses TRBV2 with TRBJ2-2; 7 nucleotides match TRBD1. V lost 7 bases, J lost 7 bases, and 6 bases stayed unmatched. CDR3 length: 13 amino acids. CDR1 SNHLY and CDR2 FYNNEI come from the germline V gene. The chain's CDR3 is CASNDREGGELFF. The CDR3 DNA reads TGTGCCAGCAATGACAGGGAAGGCGGGGAGCTGTTTTTT.

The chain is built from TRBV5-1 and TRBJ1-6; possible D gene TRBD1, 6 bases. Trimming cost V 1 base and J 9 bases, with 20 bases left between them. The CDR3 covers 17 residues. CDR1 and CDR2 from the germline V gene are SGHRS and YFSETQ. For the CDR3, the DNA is TGCGCCAGCAGCTTGACCGGCCGGGACTCCAGGGGTTCACCCCTCCACTTT. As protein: CASSLTGRDSRGSPLHF. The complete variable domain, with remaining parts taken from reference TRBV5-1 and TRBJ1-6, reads KAGVTQTPRYLIKTRGQQVTLSCSPISGHRSVSWYQQTPGQGLQFLFEYFSETQRNKGNFPGRFSGRQFSNSRSEMNVSTLELGDSALYLCASSLTGRDSRGSPLHFGNGTRLTVT.

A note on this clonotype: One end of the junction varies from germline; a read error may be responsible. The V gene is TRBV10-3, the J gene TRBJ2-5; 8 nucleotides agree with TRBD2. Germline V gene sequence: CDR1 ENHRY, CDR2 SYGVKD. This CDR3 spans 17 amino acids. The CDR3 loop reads CAISESSGLVRSETLYF. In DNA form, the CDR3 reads TGTGCCATCAGTGAGTCGTCGGGACTAGTAAGGTCAGAGACCCTGTACTTC.

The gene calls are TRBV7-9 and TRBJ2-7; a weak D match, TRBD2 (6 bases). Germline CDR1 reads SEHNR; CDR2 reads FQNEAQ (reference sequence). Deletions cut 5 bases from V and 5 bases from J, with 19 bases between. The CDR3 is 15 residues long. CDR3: CASSPYGSRVDEQYF. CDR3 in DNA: TGTGCCAGCAGCCCGTACGGGAGCCGCGTAGACGAGCAGTACTTC.

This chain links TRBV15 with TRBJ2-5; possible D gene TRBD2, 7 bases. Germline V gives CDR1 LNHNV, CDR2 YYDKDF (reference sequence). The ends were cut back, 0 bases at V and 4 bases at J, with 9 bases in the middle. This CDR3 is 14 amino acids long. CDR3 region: CATSRERGGETQYF. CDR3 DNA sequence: TGTGCCACCAGCAGAGAGAGGGGGGGAGAGACCCAGTACTTC.

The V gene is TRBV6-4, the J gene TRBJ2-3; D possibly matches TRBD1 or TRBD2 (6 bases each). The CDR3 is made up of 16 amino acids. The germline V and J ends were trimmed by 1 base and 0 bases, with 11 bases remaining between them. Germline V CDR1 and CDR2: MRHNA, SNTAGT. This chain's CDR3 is CASSDLGGTSTDTQYF. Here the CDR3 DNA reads TGTGCCAGCAGTGACTTGGGGGGCACTAGCACAGATACGCAGTATTTT.

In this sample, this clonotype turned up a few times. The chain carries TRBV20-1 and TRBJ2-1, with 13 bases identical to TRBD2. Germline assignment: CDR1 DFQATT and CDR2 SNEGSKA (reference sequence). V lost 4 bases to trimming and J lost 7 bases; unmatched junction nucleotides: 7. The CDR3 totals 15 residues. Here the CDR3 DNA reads TGCAGTGCTACCCAGACTAGCGGGGGGCGGAATGAGCAGTTCTTC. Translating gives CSATQTSGGRNEQFF.

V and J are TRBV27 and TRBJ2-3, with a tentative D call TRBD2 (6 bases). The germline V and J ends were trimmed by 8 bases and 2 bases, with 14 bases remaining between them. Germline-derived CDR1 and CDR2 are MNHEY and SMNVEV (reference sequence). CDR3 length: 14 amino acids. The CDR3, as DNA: TGTGCCAGCGGTCCGGGACTCCTCACAGATACGCAGTATTTT. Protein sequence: CASGPGLLTDTQYF.

The DNA for the CDR3 is TGTGCTAGTGGTTTTCAAGGGTACTGGATGAACACTGAAGCTTTCTTT. Translation: CASGFQGYWMNTEAFF. This chain connects TRBV12-5 to TRBJ1-1; D is uncertain. Trimming took off 3 bases at V and 0 bases at J, with 14 bases between the two ends. The CDR3 runs 16 residues. Germline values: CDR1 LGHNT, CDR2 FRNRAP.

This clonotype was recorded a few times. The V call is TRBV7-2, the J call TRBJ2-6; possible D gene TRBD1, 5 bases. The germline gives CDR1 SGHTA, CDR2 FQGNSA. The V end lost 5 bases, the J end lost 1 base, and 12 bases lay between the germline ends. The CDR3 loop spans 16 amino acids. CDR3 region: CASSRFTGSGANVLTF. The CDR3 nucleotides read TGTGCCAGCAGCCGTTTTACAGGATCTGGGGCCAACGTCCTGACTTTC. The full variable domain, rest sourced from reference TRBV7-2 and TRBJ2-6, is GAGVSQSPSNKVTEKGKDVELRCDPISGHTALYWYRQSLGQGLEFLIYFQGNSAPDKSGLPSDRFSAERTGGSVSTLTIQRTQQEDSAVYLCASSRFTGSGANVLTFGAGSRLTVL.

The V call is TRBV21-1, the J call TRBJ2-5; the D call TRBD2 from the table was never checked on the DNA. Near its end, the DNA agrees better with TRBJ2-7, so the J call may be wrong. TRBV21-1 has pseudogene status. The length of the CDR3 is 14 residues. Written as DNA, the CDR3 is TGTGCCAGCAGCATGTGGTGGGAGCGGTGCGAGCAGTACTTC. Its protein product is CASSMWWERCEQYF.

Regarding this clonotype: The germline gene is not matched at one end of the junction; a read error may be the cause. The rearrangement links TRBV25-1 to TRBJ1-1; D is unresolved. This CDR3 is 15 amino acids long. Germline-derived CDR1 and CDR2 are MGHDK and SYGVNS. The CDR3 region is CAGSELARTNTEAFF. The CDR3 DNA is TGTGCCGGCAGTGAATTGGCCAGGACGAACACTGAAGCTTTCTTT.

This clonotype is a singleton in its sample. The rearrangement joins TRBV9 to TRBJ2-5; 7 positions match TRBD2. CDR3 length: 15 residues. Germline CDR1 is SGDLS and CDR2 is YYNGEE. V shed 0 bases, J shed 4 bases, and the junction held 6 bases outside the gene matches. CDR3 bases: TGTGCCAGCAGCGTAGTCGCGTCTAGCGGAGAGACCCAGTACTTC. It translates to CASSVVASSGETQYF.

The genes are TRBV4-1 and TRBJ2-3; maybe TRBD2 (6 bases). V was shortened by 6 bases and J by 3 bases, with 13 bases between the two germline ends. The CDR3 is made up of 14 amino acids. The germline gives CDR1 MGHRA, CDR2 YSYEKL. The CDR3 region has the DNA TGCGCCAGCAGACAGCGGACTAAGACAGATACGCAGTATTTT. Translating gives CASRQRTKTDTQYF.

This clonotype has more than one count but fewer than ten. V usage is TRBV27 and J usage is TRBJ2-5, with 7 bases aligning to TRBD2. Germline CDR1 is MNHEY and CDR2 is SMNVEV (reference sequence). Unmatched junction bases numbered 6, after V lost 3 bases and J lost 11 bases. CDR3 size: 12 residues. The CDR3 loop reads CASSFFGREQYF. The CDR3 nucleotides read TGTGCCAGCAGTTTTTTTGGGAGGGAGCAGTACTTC.

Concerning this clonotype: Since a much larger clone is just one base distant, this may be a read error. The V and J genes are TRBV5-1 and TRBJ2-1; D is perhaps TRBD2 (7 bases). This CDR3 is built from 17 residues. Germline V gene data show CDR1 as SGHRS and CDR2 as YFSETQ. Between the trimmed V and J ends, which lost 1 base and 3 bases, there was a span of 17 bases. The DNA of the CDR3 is TGCGCCAGCAGCTTGCGGGTATCGGGGGGCCTCTACAATGAGCAGTTCTTC. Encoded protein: CASSLRVSGGLYNEQFF.

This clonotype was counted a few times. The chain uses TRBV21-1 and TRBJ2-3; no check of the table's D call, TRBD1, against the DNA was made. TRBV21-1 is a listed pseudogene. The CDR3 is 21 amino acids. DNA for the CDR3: TGTGCCAGCAGCAAAGAGGGGTGGGCTCTACAGGGGTCCACTAGCACAGATACGCAGTATTTT. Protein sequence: CASSKEGWALQGSTSTDTQYF.

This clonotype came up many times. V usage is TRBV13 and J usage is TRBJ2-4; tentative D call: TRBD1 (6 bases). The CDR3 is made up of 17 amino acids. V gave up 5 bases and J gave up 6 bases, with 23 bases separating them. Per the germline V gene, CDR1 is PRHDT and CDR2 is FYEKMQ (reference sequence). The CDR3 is CASSAITGPDGRNIQYF. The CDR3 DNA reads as TGTGCCAGCAGCGCCATAACAGGGCCCGACGGAAGAAACATTCAGTACTTC.